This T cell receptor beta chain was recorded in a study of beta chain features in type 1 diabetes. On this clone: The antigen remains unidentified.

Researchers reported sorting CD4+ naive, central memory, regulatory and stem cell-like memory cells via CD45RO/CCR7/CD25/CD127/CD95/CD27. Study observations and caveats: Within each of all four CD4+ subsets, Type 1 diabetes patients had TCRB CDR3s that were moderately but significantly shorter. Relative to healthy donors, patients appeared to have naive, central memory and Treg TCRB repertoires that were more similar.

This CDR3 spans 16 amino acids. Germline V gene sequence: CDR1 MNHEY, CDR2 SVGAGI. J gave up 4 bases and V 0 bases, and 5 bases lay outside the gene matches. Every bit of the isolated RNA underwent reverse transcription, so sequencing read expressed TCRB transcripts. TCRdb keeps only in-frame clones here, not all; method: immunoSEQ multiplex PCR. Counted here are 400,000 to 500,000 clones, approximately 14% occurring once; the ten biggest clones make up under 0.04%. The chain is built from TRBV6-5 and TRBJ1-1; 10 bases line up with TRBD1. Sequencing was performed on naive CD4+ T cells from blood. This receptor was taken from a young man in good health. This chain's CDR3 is CASSYSGQGRGTEAFF. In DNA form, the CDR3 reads TGTGCCAGCAGTTACTCGGGACAGGGGAGAGGCACTGAAGCTTTCTTT.